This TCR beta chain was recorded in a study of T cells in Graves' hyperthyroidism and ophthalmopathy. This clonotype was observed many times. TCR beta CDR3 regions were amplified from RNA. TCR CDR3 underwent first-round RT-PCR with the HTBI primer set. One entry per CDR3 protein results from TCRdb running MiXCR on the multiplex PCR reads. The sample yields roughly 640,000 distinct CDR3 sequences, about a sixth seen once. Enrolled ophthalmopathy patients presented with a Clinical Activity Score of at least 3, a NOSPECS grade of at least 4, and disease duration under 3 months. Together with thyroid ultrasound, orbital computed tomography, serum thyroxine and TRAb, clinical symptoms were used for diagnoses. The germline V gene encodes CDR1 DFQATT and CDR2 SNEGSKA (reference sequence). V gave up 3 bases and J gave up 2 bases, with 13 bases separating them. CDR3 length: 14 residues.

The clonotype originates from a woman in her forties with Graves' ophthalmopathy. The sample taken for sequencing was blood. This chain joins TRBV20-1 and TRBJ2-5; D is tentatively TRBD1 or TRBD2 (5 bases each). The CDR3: CSARIAGRQETQYF. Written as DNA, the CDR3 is TGCAGTGCTAGGATAGCAGGGAGACAAGAGACCCAGTACTTC.